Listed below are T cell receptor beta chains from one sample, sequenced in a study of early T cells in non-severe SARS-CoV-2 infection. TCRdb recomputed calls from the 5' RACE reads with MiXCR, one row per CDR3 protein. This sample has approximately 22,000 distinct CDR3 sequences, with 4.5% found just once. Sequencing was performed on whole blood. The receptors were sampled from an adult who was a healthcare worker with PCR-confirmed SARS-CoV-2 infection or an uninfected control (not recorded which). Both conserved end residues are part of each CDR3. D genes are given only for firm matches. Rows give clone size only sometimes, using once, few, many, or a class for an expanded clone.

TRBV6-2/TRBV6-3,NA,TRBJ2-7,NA,CASSYGGRAYEQYF,TGTGCCAGCAGTTACGGGGGACGAGCCTACGAGCAGTACTTC
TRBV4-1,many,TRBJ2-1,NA,CASSQLGRHEQFF,TGCGCCAGCAGCCAACTAGGTCGACATGAGCAGTTCTTC
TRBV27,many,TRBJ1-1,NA,CASSFRSPGGGRNTEAFF,TGTGCCAGCAGTTTTAGATCCCCTGGGGGAGGTCGGAACACTGAAGCTTTCTTT
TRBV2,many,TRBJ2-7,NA,CAEGRHHEQYF,TGTGCTGAAGGGAGGCATCACGAGCAGTACTTC
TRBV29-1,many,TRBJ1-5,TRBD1,CSVTTRTGINQPQHF,TGCAGCGTTACCACTAGGACAGGGATCAATCAGCCCCAGCATTTT
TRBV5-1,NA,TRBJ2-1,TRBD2,CASSLAISGRPYNEQFF,TGCGCCAGCAGCTTGGCGATTAGCGGGAGACCCTACAATGAGCAGTTCTTC
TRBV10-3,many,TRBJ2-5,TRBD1,CAIRTGDVETQYF,TGTGCCATCCGGACAGGGGACGTTGAGACCCAGTACTTC
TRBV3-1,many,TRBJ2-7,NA,CASSQRGGYEQYF,TGTGCCAGCAGCCAACGAGGGGGCTACGAGCAGTACTTC
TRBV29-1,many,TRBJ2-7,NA,CSVGLASSYEQYF,TGCAGCGTTGGTCTAGCGAGCTCCTACGAGCAGTACTTC
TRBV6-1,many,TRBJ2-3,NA,CASTPRAGSSTDTQYF,TGTGCCAGCACCCCCCGTGCGGGATCTAGCACAGATACGCAGTATTTT
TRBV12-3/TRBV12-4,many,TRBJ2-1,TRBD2,CASRNLAGGDYNEQFF,TGTGCCAGCAGAAACTTAGCGGGAGGGGACTACAATGAGCAGTTCTTC
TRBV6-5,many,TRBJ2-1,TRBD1,CASSPGQTRGDEQFF,TGTGCCAGCAGCCCGGGACAGACAAGAGGGGATGAGCAGTTCTTC
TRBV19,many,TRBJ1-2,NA,CASSPSPGGYGYTF,TGTGCCAGTAGTCCCTCACCGGGCGGCTATGGCTACACCTTC
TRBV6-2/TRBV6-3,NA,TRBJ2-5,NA,CASSLHPGAPQETQYF,TGTGCCAGCAGTCTCCATCCTGGAGCGCCGCAAGAGACCCAGTACTTC
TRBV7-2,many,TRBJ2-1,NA,CASSSRSRFGLAFNEQFF,TGTGCCAGCAGCTCACGGAGTCGGTTCGGGCTAGCGTTCAATGAGCAGTTCTTC
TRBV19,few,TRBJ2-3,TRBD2,CASSRTSRTDTQYF,TGTGCCAGTAGCCGGACTAGCCGTACAGATACGCAGTATTTT
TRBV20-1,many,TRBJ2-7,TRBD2,CSANRLAPEQYF,TGCAGTGCTAATAGACTAGCGCCCGAGCAGTACTTC
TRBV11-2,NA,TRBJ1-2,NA,CASSTRGSSGNYGYTF,TGTGCCAGCAGCACAAGGGGGTCGAGTGGTAACTATGGCTACACCTTC
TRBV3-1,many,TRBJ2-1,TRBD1,CASSPPGTVNNEQFF,TGTGCCAGCAGCCCGCCAGGGACAGTTAACAATGAGCAGTTCTTC
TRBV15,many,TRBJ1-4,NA,CATSGPGRFNEKLFF,TGTGCCACCAGCGGTCCGGGACGGTTCAATGAAAAACTGTTTTTT
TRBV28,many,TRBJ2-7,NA,CASSFVSPSEQYF,TGTGCCAGCAGTTTTGTATCCCCCTCTGAGCAGTACTTC
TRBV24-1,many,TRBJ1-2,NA,CATSDEGLYGYTF,TGTGCCACCAGTGATGAAGGGTTGTATGGCTACACCTTC
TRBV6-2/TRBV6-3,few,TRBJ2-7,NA,CASSRSSYEQYF,TGTGCCAGCAGCCGGAGCTCCTACGAGCAGTACTTC
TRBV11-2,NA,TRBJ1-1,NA,CASSAGLNTEAFF,TGTGCCAGCAGCGCGGGCCTGAACACTGAAGCTTTCTTT
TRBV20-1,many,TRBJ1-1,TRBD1,CSARAGQATEAFF,TGCAGTGCTAGAGCAGGACAGGCCACTGAAGCTTTCTTT
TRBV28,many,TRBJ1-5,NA,CASGPHEPQHF,TGTGCCAGCGGGCCCCACGAGCCCCAGCATTTT
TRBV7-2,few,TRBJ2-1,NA,CASRSPRPLGHEQFF,TGTGCCAGCAGGTCCCCCCGGCCGTTAGGGCATGAGCAGTTCTTC
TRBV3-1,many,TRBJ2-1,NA,CASTDSGGSSYNEQFF,TGTGCCAGCACCGATTCTGGGGGAAGCTCCTACAATGAGCAGTTCTTC
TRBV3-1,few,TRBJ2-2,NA,CASSRVGELFF,TGTGCCAGCAGCAGGGTCGGGGAGCTGTTTTTT
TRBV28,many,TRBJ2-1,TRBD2,CASSIPKGLAGQVNEQFF,TGTGCCAGCAGCATACCCAAGGGACTAGCGGGACAAGTCAATGAGCAGTTCTTC
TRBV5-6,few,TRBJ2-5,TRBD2,CASSLAPAGGRETQYF,TGTGCCAGCAGCTTGGCCCCGGCGGGAGGACGTGAGACCCAGTACTTC
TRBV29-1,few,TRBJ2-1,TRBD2,CSVPSGRAEQFF,TGCAGCGTTCCTAGCGGGAGGGCTGAGCAGTTCTTC
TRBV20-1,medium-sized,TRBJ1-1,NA,CSAVNAQWNTEAFF,TGCAGTGCCGTTAACGCACAGTGGAACACTGAAGCTTTCTTT
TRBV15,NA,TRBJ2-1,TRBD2,CATSRRTSGRAGNEQFF,TGTGCCACCAGCAGAAGGACTAGCGGGAGGGCCGGCAATGAGCAGTTCTTC
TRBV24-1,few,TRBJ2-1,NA,CATSDLTGPPFF,TGTGCCACCAGTGATTTGACCGGGCCCCCGTTCTTC
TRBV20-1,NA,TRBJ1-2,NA,CSATDKVTGYTF,TGCAGTGCTACCGACAAAGTGACCGGCTACACCTTC
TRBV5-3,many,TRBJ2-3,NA,CARSIVQVISPDTQYF,TGTGCCAGAAGCATTGTTCAGGTGATTTCCCCAGATACGCAGTATTTT
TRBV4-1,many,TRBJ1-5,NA,CASSQRSRDQPQHF,TGCGCCAGCAGCCAACGGTCCAGGGATCAGCCCCAGCATTTT
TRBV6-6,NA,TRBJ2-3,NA,CASSYSTPFAETDTQYF,TGTGCCAGCAGTTACTCGACCCCCTTCGCGGAGACAGATACGCAGTATTTT
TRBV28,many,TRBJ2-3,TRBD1,CASSLWGAARGPDTQYF,TGTGCCAGCAGTTTATGGGGAGCGGCAAGGGGGCCAGATACGCAGTATTTT
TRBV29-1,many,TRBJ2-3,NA,CSVRDTNRADTQYF,TGCAGCGTGAGGGACACCAATAGGGCAGATACGCAGTATTTT
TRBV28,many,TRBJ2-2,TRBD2,CASGTSGRGNTGELFF,TGTGCCAGCGGGACTAGCGGGAGGGGAAACACCGGGGAGCTGTTTTTT
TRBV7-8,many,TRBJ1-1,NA,CASSLQLQGARFF,TGTGCCAGCAGCTTACAGCTACAGGGCGCGCGTTTCTTT
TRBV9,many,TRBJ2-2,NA,CASRSGPTGTGELFF,TGTGCCAGCAGGTCAGGACCTACGGGCACCGGGGAGCTGTTTTTT
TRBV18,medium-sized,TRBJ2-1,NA,CASSPPASLNEQFF,TGTGCCAGCTCACCACCGGCTAGCCTCAATGAGCAGTTCTTC
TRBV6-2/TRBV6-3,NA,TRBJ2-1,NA,CASSYSPVLNEQFF,TGTGCCAGCAGTTACTCGCCCGTCCTAAATGAGCAGTTCTTC
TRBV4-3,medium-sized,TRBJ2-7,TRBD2,CASSQGTSGTYEQYF,TGCGCCAGCAGCCAAGGGACTAGCGGGACCTACGAGCAGTACTTC
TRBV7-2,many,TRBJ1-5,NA,CASSLSGHSNQPQHF,TGTGCCAGCAGCTTATCGGGCCATAGCAATCAGCCCCAGCATTTT
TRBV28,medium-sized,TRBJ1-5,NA,CAVRPAGNQPQHF,TGTGCCGTAAGGCCCGCCGGCAATCAGCCCCAGCATTTT
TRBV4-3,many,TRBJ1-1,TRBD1,CASSLFTGVTEAFF,TGCGCCAGCAGCCTCTTTACAGGGGTCACTGAAGCTTTCTTT
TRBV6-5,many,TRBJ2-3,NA,CASSRDARADTQYF,TGTGCCAGCAGCCGGGACGCGCGGGCAGATACGCAGTATTTT
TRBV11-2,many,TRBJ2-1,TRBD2,CASSLRSAGVNNEQFF,TGTGCCAGCAGCTTAAGGTCAGCGGGAGTAAACAATGAGCAGTTCTTC
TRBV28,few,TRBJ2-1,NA,CASSRKDEQFF,TGTGCCAGCAGTCGCAAGGATGAGCAGTTCTTC
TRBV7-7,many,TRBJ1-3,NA,CASSPGRDNIGNTIYF,TGTGCTAGCAGCCCAGGGAGAGATAATATTGGAAACACCATATATTTT
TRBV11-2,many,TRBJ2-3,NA,CASSPVGGSTDTQYF,TGTGCCAGCAGCCCCGTTGGGGGTAGCACAGATACGCAGTATTTT
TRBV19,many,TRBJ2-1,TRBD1,CASNLQGVHEQFF,TGTGCCAGTAATTTACAGGGGGTCCATGAGCAGTTCTTC
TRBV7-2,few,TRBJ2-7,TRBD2,CASSAGTSGSLIGEQYF,TGTGCCAGCAGCGCTGGGACTAGCGGGAGCCTTATTGGCGAGCAGTACTTC
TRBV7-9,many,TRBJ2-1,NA,CASSLRRAASYNEQFF,TGTGCCAGCAGCTTAAGGAGAGCGGCTTCCTACAATGAGCAGTTCTTC
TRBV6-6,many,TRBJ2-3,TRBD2,CASSQPLLAGVKDTQYF,TGTGCCAGCAGTCAACCACTACTAGCGGGAGTGAAAGATACGCAGTATTTT